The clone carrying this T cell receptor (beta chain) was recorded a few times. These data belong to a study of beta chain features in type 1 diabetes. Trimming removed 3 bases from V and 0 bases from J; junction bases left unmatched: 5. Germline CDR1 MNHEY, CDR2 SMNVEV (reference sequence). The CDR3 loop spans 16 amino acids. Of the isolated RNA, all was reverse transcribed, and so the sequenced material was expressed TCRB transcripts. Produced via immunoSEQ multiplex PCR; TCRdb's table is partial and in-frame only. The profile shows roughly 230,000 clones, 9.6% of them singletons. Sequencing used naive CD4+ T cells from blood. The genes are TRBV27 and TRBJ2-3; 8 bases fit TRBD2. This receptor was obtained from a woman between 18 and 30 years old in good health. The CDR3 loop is CASSLTGGASTDTQYF. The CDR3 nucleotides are TGTGCCAGCAGTTTGACCGGGGGGGCTAGCACAGATACGCAGTATTTT.